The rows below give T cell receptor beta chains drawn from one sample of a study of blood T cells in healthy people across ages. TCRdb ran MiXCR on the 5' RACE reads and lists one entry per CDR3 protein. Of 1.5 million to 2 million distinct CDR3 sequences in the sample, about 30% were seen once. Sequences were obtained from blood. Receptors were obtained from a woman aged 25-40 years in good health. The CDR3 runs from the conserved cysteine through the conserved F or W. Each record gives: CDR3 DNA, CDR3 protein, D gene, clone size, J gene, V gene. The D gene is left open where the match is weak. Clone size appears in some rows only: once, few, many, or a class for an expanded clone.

DNA: TGTGCCAGCAGAGGTTTCCAGGTTCGGGATACGCAGTATTTT
CDR3: CASRGFQVRDTQYF
D: -
size: -
J: TRBJ2-3
V: TRBV2

DNA: TGCGCCAGCAGCCAAGATGGGCTAGCGGGCTGGGAGACCCAGTACTTC
CDR3: CASSQDGLAGWETQYF
D: TRBD2
size: few
J: TRBJ2-5
V: TRBV4-3

DNA: TGTGCCAGCGGGTACAGGGGGGCGGAGGAGACCCAGTACTTC
CDR3: CASGYRGAEETQYF
D: TRBD1
size: -
J: TRBJ2-5
V: TRBV6-1

DNA: TGTGCCAGCACCCTTACCACCCCGGTCGGAGGGACCTACGAGCAGTACTTC
CDR3: CASTLTTPVGGTYEQYF
D: -
size: many
J: TRBJ2-7
V: TRBV7-9

DNA: TGCGCCAGCAGCCAAGGGGACAGGGGGCCGGTAGAGACCCAGTACTTC
CDR3: CASSQGDRGPVETQYF
D: TRBD1
size: few
J: TRBJ2-5
V: TRBV4-1

DNA: TGTGCCAGCTCACCGAGGACGGGAGGGGACGAGCAGTACTTC
CDR3: CASSPRTGGDEQYF
D: TRBD2
size: few
J: TRBJ2-7
V: TRBV18

DNA: TGTGCCACCAGCCCCGGGACAGGGCGATATGGCTACACCTTC
CDR3: CATSPGTGRYGYTF
D: TRBD1
size: -
J: TRBJ1-2
V: TRBV15

DNA: TGTGCCAGCAGCACACAGGGGCGGGGGCCCCAGCATTTT
CDR3: CASSTQGRGPQHF
D: TRBD1
size: many
J: TRBJ1-5
V: TRBV13

DNA: TGTGCCAGCAGTTACCAAAGCGGGGGTTCCTACAATGAGCAGTTCTTC
CDR3: CASSYQSGGSYNEQFF
D: TRBD2
size: few
J: TRBJ2-1
V: TRBV6-5

DNA: TGTGCCAGCAGTGAATGGTTAGGCAGCACAGATACGCAGTATTTT
CDR3: CASSEWLGSTDTQYF
D: -
size: -
J: TRBJ2-3
V: TRBV25-1

DNA: TGCGTCAGCAGTGCGGGGCTGCCTGGCTACACCTTC
CDR3: CVSSAGLPGYTF
D: -
size: -
J: TRBJ1-2
V: TRBV10-2

DNA: TGTGCCAGCAGCCTAACAGCCTCCGGCAATCAGCCCCAGCATTTT
CDR3: CASSLTASGNQPQHF
D: -
size: -
J: TRBJ1-5
V: TRBV12-3/TRBV12-4

DNA: TGTGCCTGCAGTTTAGTCGTGCCTGAGCAGTTCTTC
CDR3: CACSLVVPEQFF
D: -
size: -
J: TRBJ2-1
V: TRBV12-3/TRBV12-4

DNA: TGTGCCGGATCCTCGTTGACGGACAGGATCGGGGGGACCCAGTACTTC
CDR3: CAGSSLTDRIGGTQYF
D: -
size: few
J: TRBJ2-5
V: TRBV2

DNA: TGTGCCACCAGCACTGACAGGGGGGGAGGTCCATTTGATACGCAGTATTTT
CDR3: CATSTDRGGGPFDTQYF
D: TRBD1
size: -
J: TRBJ2-3
V: TRBV15

DNA: TGTGCCAGCGCAACTACGGGACAGGGCTACGAGCAGTACTTC
CDR3: CASATTGQGYEQYF
D: TRBD1
size: -
J: TRBJ2-7
V: TRBV28

DNA: TGCAGCGTCGCCGGGGCTAGCGAGTACGAGCAGTACTTC
CDR3: CSVAGASEYEQYF
D: -
size: few
J: TRBJ2-7
V: TRBV29-1

DNA: TGCGCCAGCAGCTTGGTTGTTCAGGGGGCCTACGAGCAGTACTTC
CDR3: CASSLVVQGAYEQYF
D: TRBD1
size: -
J: TRBJ2-7
V: TRBV5-1

DNA: TGTGCCAGCTCACCCATGACTAGCGACCAAGAGACCCAGTACTTC
CDR3: CASSPMTSDQETQYF
D: TRBD2
size: -
J: TRBJ2-5
V: TRBV18

DNA: TGTGCAGGGGGGCCTAATCAGCCCCAGCATTTT
CDR3: CAGGPNQPQHF
D: -
size: few
J: TRBJ1-5
V: TRBV25-1